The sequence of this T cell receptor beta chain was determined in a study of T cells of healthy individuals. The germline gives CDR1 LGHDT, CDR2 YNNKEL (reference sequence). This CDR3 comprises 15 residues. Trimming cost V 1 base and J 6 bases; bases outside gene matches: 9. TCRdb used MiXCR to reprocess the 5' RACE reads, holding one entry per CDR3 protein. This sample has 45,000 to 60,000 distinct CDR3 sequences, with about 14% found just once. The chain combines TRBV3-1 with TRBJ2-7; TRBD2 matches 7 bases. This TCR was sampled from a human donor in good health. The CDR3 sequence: CASSQARDYAGEQYF. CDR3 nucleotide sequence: TGTGCCAGCAGCCAAGCAAGGGACTACGCCGGCGAGCAGTACTTC.